Sequencing of this T cell receptor beta chain was carried out in a study of prognosis after radiotherapy for stage I lung cancer. This clonotype was seen repeatedly, ten times or more. From genomic DNA, two-round multiplex PCR was used to amplify TCR beta CDR3. Gene-specific TRBV and TRBJ primers were used in PCR round one. One entry per CDR3 protein results from TCRdb running MiXCR on the multiplex PCR reads. The repertoire consists of approximately 25,000 distinct CDR3 sequences, with roughly two fifths occurring once and the leading ten covering 20% to 25%. Deletions cut 0 bases from V and 7 bases from J, with 17 bases between. This CDR3 is built from 16 residues. CDR1 and CDR2 from the germline V gene are LGHDT and YNNKEL (reference sequence).

This receptor was taken from a donor aged 50 or older with non-small cell lung cancer. This sequence joins TRBV3-1 and TRBJ2-3; D ambiguous. This specimen consisted of PBMCs, obtained before or after stereotactic body radiation therapy (not recorded which). CDR3 region: CASSQDGSNPWNTQYF. The CDR3 nucleotides read TGTGCCAGCAGCCAAGATGGCAGCAACCCCTGGAATACGCAGTATTTT.